The present T cell receptor beta chain was sequenced within a study of blood T cell repertoires in COVID-19. Study-wide background: The United States, Italy and Spain supplied acute and convalescent COVID-19 samples.

Some clones are missing from TCRdb's copy, which holds only in-frame ones; the method was immunoSEQ multiplex PCR. The data contain under 250,000 clones, 86% of them singletons. The CDR3 has 14 amino acids. V was trimmed by 3 bases and J by 7 bases, leaving 15 bases between them. The germline CDR1 and CDR2 sequences are KGHSH and LQKENI. The sample was peripheral blood. The rearrangement uses TRBV18 and TRBJ1-1; D might be TRBD1 (5 bases). The receptor was derived from a woman of 80 years or more with COVID-19, enrolled during active disease. As DNA, the CDR3 is TGTGCCAGCTCACCGGAGCTGGGGCTGCTTGAAGCTTTCTTT. This gives the protein CASSPELGLLEAFF.